Each of the 30 T cell receptor beta chains below was sequenced from the same sample in a study of identical twins. A single record per CDR3 protein comes from TCRdb applying MiXCR to the 5' RACE reads. Found here are around 500,000 distinct CDR3 sequences, about 14% of them singletons; the top ten hold around 0.52%. This sample was shared with a second study, whose subject was yellow fever vaccine responses in identical twins.

The sample comprised CD4+ T cells sorted from blood. The receptors come from a woman under 30 in good health.

This clonotype was recorded a few times. V usage is TRBV4-3 and J usage is TRBJ2-1; 9 nucleotides align to TRBD2. The J segment lost 9 bases and the V segment lost 2 bases, leaving 8 bases of the junction unmatched. Germline V gives CDR1 LGHNA, CDR2 YSLEER. The CDR3 runs to 15 residues. In nucleotides, the CDR3 is TGCGCCAGCAGCCAACTAGCGGGACCCGGGGGTGAGCAGTTCTTC. Its protein is CASSQLAGPGGEQFF.

This rearrangement joins TRBV12-3 or TRBV12-4 to TRBJ2-7, with D possibly being TRBD2 (6 bases). CDR3 length equals 15 residues. V gave up 6 bases and J gave up 3 bases, with 18 bases separating them. The CDR3 region has the DNA TGTGCCAGCAGACCCGGGGGTGGGGGGAACTACGAGCAGTACTTC. Translated, it gives CASRPGGGGNYEQYF.

V usage is TRBV27 and J usage is TRBJ2-7, with no clear D. Germline CDR1 reads MNHEY; CDR2 reads SMNVEV (reference sequence). The CDR3 is made up of 15 amino acids. Trimming took off 2 bases at V and 0 bases at J, with 11 bases between the two ends. CDR3 sequence reads: CASSLTVGPSYEQYF. Written as DNA, the CDR3 is TGTGCCAGCAGTTTAACGGTCGGACCCTCCTACGAGCAGTACTTC.

This clonotype was seen more than once but under ten times. The chain couples TRBV7-2 to TRBJ2-5; the D gene is possibly TRBD2 (6 bases). The V gene's germline CDR1 is SGHTA and CDR2 FQGNSA. Trimming left V 4 bases short and J 5 bases short, with 17 bases between. The CDR3 has 15 residues. CDR3 protein: CASSWRVGGRETQYF. The DNA of the CDR3 is TGTGCCAGCAGCTGGCGGGTCGGGGGAAGGGAGACCCAGTACTTC. The full variable domain, rest sourced from reference TRBV7-2 and TRBJ2-5, is GAGVSQSPSNKVTEKGKDVELRCDPISGHTALYWYRQSLGQGLEFLIYFQGNSAPDKSGLPSDRFSAERTGGSVSTLTIQRTQQEDSAVYLCASSWRVGGRETQYFGPGTRLLVL.

This clonotype has more than one count but fewer than ten. The V and J genes are TRBV9 and TRBJ2-7; possibly TRBD1 for D (6 bases). Trimming left V 0 bases short and J 3 bases short, with 16 bases between. CDR3 length: 16 amino acids. The germline gives CDR1 SGDLS, CDR2 YYNGEE. For the CDR3, the DNA is TGTGCCAGCAGCGTAGCTCTACAGGGTCCCCTCTACGAGCAGTACTTC. This encodes CASSVALQGPLYEQYF.

This sequence joins TRBV20-1 and TRBJ2-3; a weak D match, TRBD1 (6 bases). The germline V gene has CDR1 DFQATT and CDR2 SNEGSKA (reference sequence). This CDR3 has 14 amino acids. V lost 1 base and J 1 base, leaving 9 bases between the germline ends. CDR3 residues: CSARADSRTDTQYF. In DNA, the CDR3 is TGCAGTGCTAGAGCGGACAGTCGCACAGATACGCAGTATTTT.

The rearrangement uses TRBV5-1 and TRBJ1-5; D not certain. CDR1 is SGHRS, CDR2 YFSETQ, per germline. The V end was cut by 0 bases, the J end by 5 bases, with 6 bases between. The CDR3 contains 13 residues. The chain's CDR3 is CASSLGNDQPQHF. The CDR3 DNA is TGCGCCAGCAGCTTGGGTAACGATCAGCCCCAGCATTTT.

This chain joins TRBV6-5 and TRBJ2-3; D is undetermined. Deletions cut 7 bases from V and 0 bases from J, with 14 bases between. The CDR3 is 15 amino acids. CDR1 is MNHEY and CDR2 is SVGAGI in the germline V gene. CDR3 protein: CASNFLWRSTDTQYF. The CDR3, as DNA: TGTGCCAGCAATTTCCTTTGGCGGAGCACAGATACGCAGTATTTT.

This chain uses TRBV24-1 with TRBJ2-2; D is ambiguous. Trimming stripped 5 bases from V and 1 base from J, with 13 bases between. Germline loops: CDR1 KGHDR, CDR2 SFDVKD. The CDR3 is made up of 16 amino acids. The CDR3 protein is CATSGYATQNTGELFF. The CDR3 DNA reads TGTGCCACCAGTGGCTACGCCACACAGAACACCGGGGAGCTGTTTTTT.

The rearrangement uses TRBV24-1 and TRBJ2-7, with 10 bases matching TRBD1. Germline loops: CDR1 KGHDR, CDR2 SFDVKD. The CDR3 covers 15 residues. Germline trimming cut 6 bases from V and 5 bases from J; bases unmatched to any gene: 9. The CDR3 DNA is TGTGCCACCAGTCATGGCCTGACAGGGGGCAACGAGCAGTACTTC. Its translation: CATSHGLTGGNEQYF.

This clonotype was seen many times. The genes are TRBV7-9 and TRBJ2-2, with D possibly being TRBD1 (5 bases). This CDR3 comprises 14 residues. The germline V gene encodes CDR1 SEHNR and CDR2 FQNEAQ (reference sequence). Trimming stripped 5 bases from V and 5 bases from J, with 12 bases between. The CDR3 DNA is TGTGCCAGCAGCATCGACAGAGTTACCGGGGAGCTGTTTTTT. It codes for CASSIDRVTGELFF.

A few counts support this clonotype. The V and J genes are TRBV5-1 and TRBJ1-2; D unresolved. This CDR3 has 16 amino acids. The V gene's germline CDR1 is SGHRS and CDR2 YFSETQ. Deletions cut 0 bases from V and 8 bases from J, with 20 bases between. The CDR3 sequence: CASSLDLDEFPWGYTF. The CDR3 bases are TGCGCCAGCAGCTTGGATCTGGACGAGTTCCCCTGGGGCTACACCTTC.

This clonotype has at least ten counts. J is TRBJ2-1 and V is TRBV12-3 or TRBV12-4, with 9 bases matching TRBD2. The ends lost 3 bases at V and 7 bases at J; junction bases unmatched: 7. The length of the CDR3 is 15 residues. The CDR3 protein is CASSFSSGSRNEQFF. CDR3 sequence (DNA): TGTGCCAGCAGTTTCAGTAGCGGGAGTAGGAATGAGCAGTTCTTC.

The rearrangement links TRBV10-3 to TRBJ2-7, with TRBD2 matching 8 bases. Trimming at V came to 10 bases and at J to 1 base, leaving 15 bases not matched to a gene. The germline CDR1 and CDR2 sequences are ENHRY and SYGVKD. The CDR3 contains 16 residues. The CDR3 reads CATSVGSLAGSYEQYF. CDR3 coding DNA: TGTGCCACCTCAGTGGGCAGTCTAGCGGGTTCCTACGAGCAGTACTTC.

The chain combines TRBV18 with TRBJ2-1, with D unresolved. V dropped 2 bases and J dropped 8 bases, with 13 bases sitting between them. Germline V gene data show CDR1 as KGHSH and CDR2 as LQKENI. The CDR3 loop spans 14 amino acids. Here the CDR3 DNA reads TGTGCCAGCTCACCAAGTCCCATTACGGATGAGCAGTTCTTC. This encodes CASSPSPITDEQFF. Together with reference TRBV18 and TRBJ2-1, the CDR3 gives the full variable domain: NAGVMQNPRHLVRRRGQEARLRCSPMKGHSHVYWYRQLPEEGLKFMVYLQKENIIDESGMPKERFSAEFPKEGPSILRIQQVVRGDSAAYFCASSPSPITDEQFFGPGTRLTVL.

There are a few counts of this clonotype. The rearrangement joins TRBV6-5 to TRBJ2-7, with D perhaps TRBD1 (6 bases). Germline V gives CDR1 MNHEY, CDR2 SVGAGI. The CDR3 loop spans 14 amino acids. With 4 bases removed from V and 1 base from J, the gap between germline ends came to 11 bases. The DNA for the CDR3 is TGTGCCAGCAGTTCACAGGGAATTTCCTACGAGCAGTACTTC. The encoded protein is CASSSQGISYEQYF.

This clonotype was seen at least ten times. The rearrangement links TRBV12-3 or TRBV12-4 to TRBJ1-1; 9 nucleotides agree with TRBD1. Unmatched junction bases numbered 8, after V lost 6 bases and J lost 0 bases. CDR3 size: 16 residues. CDR3 nucleotide sequence: TGTGCCAGCAGCTTACAGGGACAGGGACTGAACACTGAAGCTTTCTTT. It translates to CASSLQGQGLNTEAFF.

V is TRBV29-1 and J is TRBJ2-1; the D is unclear. This CDR3 spans 12 amino acids. Looked up from germline, CDR1 is SQVTM and CDR2 is ANQGSEA. The V gene lost 4 bases and the J gene lost 8 bases, with 12 bases spanning the gap. CDR3 nucleotide sequence: TGCAGCGTTGGATTGGGGTACTATGAGCAGTTCTTC. This gives the protein CSVGLGYYEQFF.

This clonotype has at least ten counts. V usage is TRBV7-2 and J usage is TRBJ2-3, with D uncertain. CDR1 SGHTA and CDR2 FQGNSA come from the germline V gene. The CDR3 consists of 15 residues. V lost 1 base and J 0 bases, leaving 8 bases between the germline ends. In nucleotides, the CDR3 is TGTGCCAGCAGCTTAGAGGGCAGTAGCACAGATACGCAGTATTTT. It yields the protein CASSLEGSSTDTQYF.

This clonotype occurred a few times. V and J are TRBV7-9 and TRBJ2-2; D gene ambiguous. This CDR3 contains 13 residues. Trimming took off 2 bases at V and 4 bases at J, with 5 bases between the two ends. Per the germline V gene, CDR1 is SEHNR and CDR2 is FQNEAQ (reference sequence). CDR3 DNA sequence: TGTGCCAGCAGCTTAATCAGCACCGGGGAGCTGTTTTTT. It specifies CASSLISTGELFF.

Many counts were recorded for this clonotype. The chain has TRBV9 and TRBJ2-1; 7 bases agree with TRBD2. V lost 2 bases and J lost 4; bases outside the gene matches: 6. This CDR3 contains 15 residues. The germline V gene has CDR1 SGDLS and CDR2 YYNGEE. CDR3 DNA: TGTGCCAGCAGCGTGGGGCTAGCGGATTACAATGAGCAGTTCTTC. Translating gives CASSVGLADYNEQFF.

Only a few counts were recorded for this clonotype. The rearrangement links TRBV6-2 or TRBV6-3 to TRBJ2-5, with no clear D. V was cut by 2 bases and J by 7 bases, with 11 bases left in between. The CDR3 is made up of 13 amino acids. From germline, CDR1 is MNHEY and CDR2 SVGEGT. DNA of the CDR3: TGTGCCAGCAGTTACGACTCCGTTGGGACCCAGTACTTC. It translates to CASSYDSVGTQYF.

This clonotype was detected only a few times. The rearrangement joins TRBV6-5 to TRBJ2-7, with TRBD1 identical over 7 bases. V was clipped by 4 bases and J by 4 bases; unmatched bases: 13. The germline V gene has CDR1 MNHEY and CDR2 SVGAGI. This CDR3 contains 16 residues. The CDR3 nucleotides are TGTGCCAGCAGTTTCATTCAGACAGGGTTAGTTTACGAGCAGTACTTC. This codes for CASSFIQTGLVYEQYF.

V usage is TRBV5-1 and J usage is TRBJ2-5; D is unresolved. V was pared by 0 bases and J by 3 bases, with 15 bases between. The CDR3 covers 16 residues. Germline loops: CDR1 SGHRS, CDR2 YFSETQ. CDR3 residues: CASSLAPLARKETQYF. Here the CDR3 DNA reads TGCGCCAGCAGCTTGGCCCCACTCGCCAGAAAAGAGACCCAGTACTTC.

J is TRBJ2-7 and V is TRBV18, with D possibly matching TRBD1 (7 bases). The CDR3 contains 12 residues. Germline CDR1 KGHSH, CDR2 LQKENI. The V gene lost 3 bases and the J gene lost 9 bases, with 12 bases spanning the gap. The CDR3 DNA reads TGTGCCAGCTCACCGGAGGGGGACAGGCAGTACTTC. This translates into CASSPEGDRQYF.

This clonotype has just a few counts. The chain is built from TRBV20-1 and TRBJ1-4, with 8 bases fitting TRBD1. The CDR3 sequence is 13 residues long. Germline CDR1 DFQATT, CDR2 SNEGSKA (reference sequence). The trim removed 6 bases at V and 8 bases at J, leaving 8 bases unmatched. DNA of the CDR3: TGCAGTGCCCCGGACAGGGTTAAAGAAAAACTGTTTTTT. Its translation is CSAPDRVKEKLFF.

In its sample, this clonotype was seen a few times. The CDR3 protein is CASSRPAGTDTQYF. The CDR3 nucleotides are TGCGCCAGCAGCCGGCCAGCTGGGACAGATACGCAGTATTTT. This chain connects TRBV5-1 to TRBJ2-3; D remains unclear. Germline V gene lookup returns CDR1 SGHRS and CDR2 YFSETQ. The CDR3 spans 14 residues. V lost 4 bases to trimming and J lost 3 bases, with 12 bases between them.

The gene calls are TRBV12-3 or TRBV12-4 and TRBJ2-3; the D gene is possibly TRBD2 (6 bases). This CDR3 contains 15 residues. V was shortened by 4 bases and J by 2 bases, with 13 bases between the two germline ends. The CDR3 sequence is CASSSTRETTDTQYF. In nucleotides, the CDR3 is TGTGCCAGCAGTTCGACTCGGGAGACCACAGATACGCAGTATTTT.

This clonotype was picked up a small number of times. This chain connects TRBV12-3 or TRBV12-4 to TRBJ2-1; 11 nucleotides align to TRBD2. The junction had 9 bases not matched to a gene; V was cut back by 5 bases and J by 9 bases. The CDR3 length is 15 residues. CDR3 residues: CASSLASGGLSEQFF. The CDR3 DNA reads as TGTGCCAGCAGTCTCGCTAGCGGGGGGCTCAGTGAGCAGTTCTTC.

CDR3 nucleotide sequence: TGTGCCAGCAGCACAACCGGGACAGTCTCCTACGAGCAGTACTTC. Protein: CASSTTGTVSYEQYF. This chain uses TRBV7-2 with TRBJ2-7, with 7 bases lining up with TRBD1. Germline values: CDR1 SGHTA, CDR2 FQGNSA. This CDR3 is built from 15 residues. The V and J ends lost 5 bases and 0 bases, in that order; junction bases with no gene match: 7.